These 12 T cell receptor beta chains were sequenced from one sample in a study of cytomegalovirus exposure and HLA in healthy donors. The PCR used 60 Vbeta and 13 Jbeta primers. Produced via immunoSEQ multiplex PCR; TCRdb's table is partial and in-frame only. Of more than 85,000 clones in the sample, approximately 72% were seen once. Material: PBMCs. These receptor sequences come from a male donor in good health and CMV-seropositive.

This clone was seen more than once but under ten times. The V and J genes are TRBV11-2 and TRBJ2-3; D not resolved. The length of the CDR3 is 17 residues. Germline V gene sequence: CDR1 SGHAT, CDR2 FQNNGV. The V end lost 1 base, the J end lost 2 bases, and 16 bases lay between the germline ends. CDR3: CASSLGLWLQHTDTQYF. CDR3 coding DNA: TGTGCCAGCAGCTTAGGGTTATGGCTACAGCACACAGATACGCAGTATTTT.

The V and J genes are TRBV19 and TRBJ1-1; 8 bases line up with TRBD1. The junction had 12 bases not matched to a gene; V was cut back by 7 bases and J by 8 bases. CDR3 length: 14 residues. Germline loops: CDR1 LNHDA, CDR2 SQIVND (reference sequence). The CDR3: CASTETPSGGEAFF. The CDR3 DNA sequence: TGTGCCAGTACCGAAACACCGTCAGGGGGCGAAGCTTTCTTT. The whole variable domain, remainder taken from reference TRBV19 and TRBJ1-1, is DGGITQSPKYLFRKEGQNVTLSCEQNLNHDAMYWYRQDPGQGLRLIYYSQIVNDFQKGDIAEGYSVSREKKESFPLTVTSAQKNPTAFYLCASTETPSGGEAFFGQGTRLTVV.

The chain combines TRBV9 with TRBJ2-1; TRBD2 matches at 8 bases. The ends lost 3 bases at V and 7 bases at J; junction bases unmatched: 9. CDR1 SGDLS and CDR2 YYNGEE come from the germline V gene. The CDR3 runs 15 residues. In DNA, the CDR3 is TGTGCCAGCAGCGCCTCGGTAGCGGGATGGAATGAGCAGTTCTTC. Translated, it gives CASSASVAGWNEQFF. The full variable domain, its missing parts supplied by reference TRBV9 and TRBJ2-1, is DSGVTQTPKHLITATGQRVTLRCSPRSGDLSVYWYQQSLDQGLQFLIQYYNGEERAKGNILERFSAQQFPDLHSELNLSSLELGDSALYFCASSASVAGWNEQFFGPGTRLTVL.

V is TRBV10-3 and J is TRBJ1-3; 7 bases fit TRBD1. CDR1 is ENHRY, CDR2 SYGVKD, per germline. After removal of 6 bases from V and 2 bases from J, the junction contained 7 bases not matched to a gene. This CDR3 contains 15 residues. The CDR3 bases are TGTGCCATCAGGAAAACAGGGGACACTGGAAACACCATATATTTT. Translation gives CAIRKTGDTGNTIYF.

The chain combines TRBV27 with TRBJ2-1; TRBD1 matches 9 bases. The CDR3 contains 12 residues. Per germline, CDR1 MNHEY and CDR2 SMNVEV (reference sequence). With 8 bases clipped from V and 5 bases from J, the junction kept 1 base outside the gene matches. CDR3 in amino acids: CASWDRDNEQFF. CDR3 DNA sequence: TGTGCCAGCTGGGACAGGGACAATGAGCAGTTCTTC.

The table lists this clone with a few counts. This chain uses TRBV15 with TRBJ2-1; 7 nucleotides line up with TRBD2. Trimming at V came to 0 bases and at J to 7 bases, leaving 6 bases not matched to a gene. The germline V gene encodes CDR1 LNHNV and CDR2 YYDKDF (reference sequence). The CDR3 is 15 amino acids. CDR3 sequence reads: CATSRDLGGRNEQFF. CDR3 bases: TGTGCCACCAGCAGAGATCTGGGGGGGAGGAATGAGCAGTTCTTC.

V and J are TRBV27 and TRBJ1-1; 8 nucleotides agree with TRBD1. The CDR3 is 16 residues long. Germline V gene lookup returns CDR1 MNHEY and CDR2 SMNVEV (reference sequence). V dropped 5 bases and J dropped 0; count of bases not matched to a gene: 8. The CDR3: CASSVVGDRMNTEAFF. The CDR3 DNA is TGTGCCAGCAGTGTAGTTGGGGACAGGATGAACACTGAAGCTTTCTTT.

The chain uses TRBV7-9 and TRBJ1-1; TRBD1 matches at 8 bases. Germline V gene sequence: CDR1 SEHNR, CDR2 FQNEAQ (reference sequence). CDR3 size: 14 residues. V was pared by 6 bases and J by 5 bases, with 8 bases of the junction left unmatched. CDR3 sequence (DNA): TGTGCCAGCAGGGGGGACAGGATGGGGACTGAAGCTTTCTTT. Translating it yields CASRGDRMGTEAFF. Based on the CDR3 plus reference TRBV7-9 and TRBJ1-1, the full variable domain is DTGVSQNPRHKITKRGQNVTFRCDPISEHNRLYWYRQTLGQGPEFLTYFQNEAQLEKSRLLSDRFSAERPKGSFSTLEIQRTEQGDSAMYLCASRGDRMGTEAFFGQGTRLTVV.

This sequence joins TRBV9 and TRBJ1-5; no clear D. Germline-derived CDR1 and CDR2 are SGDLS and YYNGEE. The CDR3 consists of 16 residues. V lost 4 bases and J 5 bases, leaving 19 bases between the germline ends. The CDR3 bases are TGTGCCAGCAGCCCCCAGGCGACCACTCAAGATCAGCCCCAGCATTTT. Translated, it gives CASSPQATTQDQPQHF.

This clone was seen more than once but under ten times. DNA for the CDR3: TGTGCCAGCAGTGAGTTACAGGGGGCAAGGAATTCACCCCTCCACTTT. It specifies CASSELQGARNSPLHF. The chain couples TRBV25-1 to TRBJ1-6; 9 bases agree with TRBD1. CDR3 length: 16 amino acids. V was pared by 3 bases and J by 7 bases, with 7 bases of the junction left unmatched. CDR1 is MGHDK, CDR2 SYGVNS, per germline.

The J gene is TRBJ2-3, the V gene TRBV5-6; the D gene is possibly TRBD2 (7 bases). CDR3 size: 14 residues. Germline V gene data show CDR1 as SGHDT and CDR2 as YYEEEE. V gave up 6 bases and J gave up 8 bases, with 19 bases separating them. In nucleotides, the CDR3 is TGTGCCAGCAACTCTAGAGGGGGGGCTTCTACGCAGTATTTT. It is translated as CASNSRGGASTQYF.

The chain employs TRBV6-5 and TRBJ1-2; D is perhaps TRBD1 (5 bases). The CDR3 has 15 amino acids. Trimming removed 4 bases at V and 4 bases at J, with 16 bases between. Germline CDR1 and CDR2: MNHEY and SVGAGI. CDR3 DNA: TGTGCCAGCAGTTCGGGGGACGCGGTCGGCTATGGCTACACCTTC. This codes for CASSSGDAVGYGYTF.